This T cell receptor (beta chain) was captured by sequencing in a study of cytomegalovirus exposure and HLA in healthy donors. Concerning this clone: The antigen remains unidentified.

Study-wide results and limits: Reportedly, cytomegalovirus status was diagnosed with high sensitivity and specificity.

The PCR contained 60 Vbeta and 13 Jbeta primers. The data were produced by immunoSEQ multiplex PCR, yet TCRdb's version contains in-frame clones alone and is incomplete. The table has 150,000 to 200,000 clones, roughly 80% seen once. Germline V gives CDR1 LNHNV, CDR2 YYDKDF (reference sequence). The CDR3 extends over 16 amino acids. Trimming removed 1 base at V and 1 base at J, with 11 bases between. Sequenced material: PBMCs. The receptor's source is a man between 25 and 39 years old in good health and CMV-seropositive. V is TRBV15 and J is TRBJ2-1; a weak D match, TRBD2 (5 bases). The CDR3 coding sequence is TGTGCCACCAGCAGAGTCGCGGGTTTTTCCTACAATGAGCAGTTCTTC. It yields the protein CATSRVAGFSYNEQFF.